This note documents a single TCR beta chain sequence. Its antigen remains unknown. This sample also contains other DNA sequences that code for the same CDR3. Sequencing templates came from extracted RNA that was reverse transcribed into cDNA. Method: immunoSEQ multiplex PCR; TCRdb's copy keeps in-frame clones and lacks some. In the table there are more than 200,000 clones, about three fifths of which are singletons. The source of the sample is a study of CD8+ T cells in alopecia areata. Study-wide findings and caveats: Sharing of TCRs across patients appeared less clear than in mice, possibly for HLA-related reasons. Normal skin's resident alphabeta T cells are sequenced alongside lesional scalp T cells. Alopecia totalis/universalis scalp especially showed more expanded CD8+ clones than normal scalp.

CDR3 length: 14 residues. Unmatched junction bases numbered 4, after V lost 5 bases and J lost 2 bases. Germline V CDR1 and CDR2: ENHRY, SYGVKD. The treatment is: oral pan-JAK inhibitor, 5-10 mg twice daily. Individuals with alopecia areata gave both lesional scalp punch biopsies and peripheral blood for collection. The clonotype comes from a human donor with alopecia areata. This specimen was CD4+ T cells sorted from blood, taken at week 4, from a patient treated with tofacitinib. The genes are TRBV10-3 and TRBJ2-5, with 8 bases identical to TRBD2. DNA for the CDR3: TGTGCCATCAGTCCGCGGGGGGTACAAGAGACCCAGTACTTC. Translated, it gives CAISPRGVQETQYF.